Each of the 21 T cell receptor beta chains below was sequenced from the same sample in a study of cytomegalovirus exposure and HLA in healthy donors. The assay was immunoSEQ multiplex PCR, and TCRdb's table has in-frame clones only and misses some. The table includes about 73,000 clones, 70% to 90% detected once. Sequencing was done on a sample of PBMCs. The receptor set was obtained from a woman between 18 and 30 years old in good health and CMV-seropositive.

On this clone itself: Additional DNA sequences in this sample encode the identical CDR3. V usage is TRBV4-3 and J usage is TRBJ2-5; tentatively, D is TRBD1 (6 bases). CDR3 size: 15 residues. Deletions cut 0 bases from V and 5 bases from J, with 13 bases between. CDR1 and CDR2 (germline): LGHNA, YSLEER. The CDR3 sequence: CASSQDTGPRETQYF. For the CDR3, the DNA is TGCGCCAGCAGCCAAGATACAGGGCCGAGGGAGACCCAGTACTTC.

This clone was seen just once. The chain has TRBV27 and TRBJ2-1, with 7 bases fitting TRBD1. The germline gives CDR1 MNHEY, CDR2 SMNVEV (reference sequence). Trimming at V came to 3 bases and at J to 7 bases, leaving 9 bases not matched to a gene. This CDR3 region has 15 residues. The CDR3 DNA follows: TGTGCCAGCAGTTTCTCGAAGACAGGGCGGAATGAGCAGTTCTTC. This codes for CASSFSKTGRNEQFF.

This clone has only one observation. The chain recombines TRBV7-2 with TRBJ2-1, with D maybe TRBD1 (6 bases). Germline CDR1 is SGHTA and CDR2 is FQGNSA. CDR3 length: 15 amino acids. The ends were cut back, 5 bases at V and 3 bases at J, with 14 bases in the middle. As DNA, the CDR3 is TGTGCCAGCAGCAACGTCCGAGGGGGCTACAATGAGCAGTTCTTC. It is translated as CASSNVRGGYNEQFF.

This sequence joins TRBV10-1 and TRBJ2-3; 8 bases are shared with TRBD2. Germline values: CDR1 WNHNN, CDR2 SYGVQD (reference sequence). V was clipped by 0 bases and J by 3 bases; unmatched bases: 2. The CDR3 totals 15 residues. The CDR3 DNA sequence: TGCGCCAGCAGTGAGTCGAGCGGGAGAACAGATACGCAGTATTTT. This translates into CASSESSGRTDTQYF.

The CDR3 loop reads CASSFGTGGSYEQYF. DNA of the CDR3: TGTGCCAGCAGCTTCGGGACAGGGGGCTCCTACGAGCAGTACTTC. The genes are TRBV11-3 and TRBJ2-7; 11 positions match TRBD1. Trimming at V came to 3 bases and at J to 0 bases, leaving 1 base not matched to a gene. Looked up from germline, CDR1 is SGHNT and CDR2 is YENEEA. CDR3 length: 15 residues.

V usage is TRBV10-2 and J usage is TRBJ2-5; 7 nucleotides align to TRBD2. Germline lookup yields CDR1 WSHSY and CDR2 SAAADI. V trimming: 8 bases; J trimming: 5 bases; junction bases outside the gene matches: 8. The CDR3 runs to 13 residues. CDR3 protein: CASGGDWGETQYF. CDR3 in DNA: TGCGCCAGCGGGGGGGATTGGGGGGAGACCCAGTACTTC.

The rearrangement links TRBV5-6 to TRBJ1-5, with D maybe TRBD1 (6 bases). The germline CDR1 and CDR2 sequences are SGHDT and YYEEEE. V was pared by 4 bases and J by 7 bases, with 15 bases between. This CDR3 region has 14 residues. The CDR3 region is CASSSGQLDQPQHF. For the CDR3, the DNA is TGTGCCAGCAGCAGCGGACAGTTGGACCAGCCCCAGCATTTT.

J is TRBJ1-2 and V is TRBV6-5, with D tentatively TRBD1 (5 bases). The CDR3 has 14 residues. Deletions cut 4 bases from V and 7 bases from J, with 16 bases between. Germline assignment: CDR1 MNHEY and CDR2 SVGAGI. The chain's CDR3 is CASSLADKRGGYTF. The CDR3 DNA reads as TGTGCCAGCAGTTTAGCGGACAAGAGGGGTGGCTACACCTTC.

V gene TRBV7-2 combines with J gene TRBJ2-1; 7 nucleotides align to TRBD2. The CDR3 has 15 residues. Germline loops: CDR1 SGHTA, CDR2 FQGNSA. The ends lost 3 bases at V and 8 bases at J; junction bases unmatched: 10. In nucleotides, the CDR3 is TGTGCCAGCAGCTTGGGGGGGGTTTGGGTCGATGAGCAGTTCTTC. The encoded protein is CASSLGGVWVDEQFF.

The V call is TRBV4-2, the J call TRBJ2-3; 9 nucleotides agree with TRBD2. Losses at the gene ends were 0 bases for V and 4 bases for J; bases not matched to a gene: 2. CDR1 is LGHNA and CDR2 is YNFKEQ in the germline V gene. The CDR3 loop spans 15 amino acids. The CDR3 reads CASSQERGGPDTQYF. CDR3 in DNA: TGTGCCAGCAGCCAAGAGCGGGGGGGCCCAGATACGCAGTATTTT.

The chain couples TRBV5-6 to TRBJ1-1; D is perhaps TRBD1 (6 bases). V was pared by 2 bases and J by 6 bases, with 11 bases between. Germline assignment: CDR1 SGHDT and CDR2 YYEEEE. The CDR3 consists of 13 residues. The CDR3 sequence is CASSFDRSSEAFF. CDR3 DNA: TGTGCCAGCAGCTTTGACAGGTCCTCTGAAGCTTTCTTT.

The CDR3 loop is CASHRAAGNTIYF. CDR3 bases: TGTGCCAGCCACAGGGCGGCTGGAAACACCATATATTTT. This chain connects TRBV2 to TRBJ1-3, with D possibly being TRBD1 (6 bases). There are 13 residues in the CDR3. V lost 8 bases, J lost 2 bases, and 10 bases lay in between. Per germline, CDR1 SNHLY and CDR2 FYNNEI. Drawing the rest from reference TRBV2 and TRBJ1-3, the complete variable domain is EPEVTQTPSHQVTQMGQEVILRCVPISNHLYFYWYRQILGQKVEFLVSFYNNEISEKSEIFDDQFSVERPDGSNFTLKIRSTKLEDSAMYFCASHRAAGNTIYFGEGSWLTVV.

This clone was seen only once. The chain combines TRBV19 with TRBJ1-4, with unresolved D. Germline loops: CDR1 LNHDA, CDR2 SQIVND (reference sequence). Trimming took 4 bases from V and 0 from J, leaving 12 bases between them. There are 16 residues in the CDR3. The CDR3 coding sequence is TGTGCCAGTAGTAGCTCCCGGGGAGCAACTAATGAAAAACTGTTTTTT. It specifies CASSSSRGATNEKLFF.

This clone was observed once. The genes are TRBV4-1 and TRBJ1-1, with unresolved D. This CDR3 spans 14 amino acids. V dropped 0 bases and J dropped 1 base, with 6 bases sitting between them. From germline, CDR1 is MGHRA and CDR2 YSYEKL. CDR3 loop: CASSQDPRNTEAFF. CDR3 DNA sequence: TGCGCCAGCAGCCAAGATCCCAGGAACACTGAAGCTTTCTTT.

The gene calls are TRBV9 and TRBJ2-7; 13 bases fit TRBD2. J lost 0 bases, V lost 0 bases, and 6 bases had no gene match. Germline V gene lookup returns CDR1 SGDLS and CDR2 YYNGEE. The CDR3 sequence is 18 residues long. The CDR3 protein is CASSVGTSGSRSSYEQYF. The CDR3 DNA reads TGTGCCAGCAGCGTAGGGACTAGCGGGAGTCGCAGCTCCTACGAGCAGTACTTC.

Only one count was recorded for this clone. The V and J genes are TRBV7-9 and TRBJ2-7, with TRBD2 matching 7 bases. The CDR3 contains 16 residues. Unmatched junction bases numbered 9, after V lost 1 base and J lost 3 bases. The germline V gene has CDR1 SEHNR and CDR2 FQNEAQ (reference sequence). CDR3 nucleotide sequence: TGTGCCAGCAGCTTAGGCGGGAGTTCCTATAACTACGAGCAGTACTTC. This encodes CASSLGGSSYNYEQYF.

The rearrangement uses TRBV4-1 and TRBJ2-1; 9 bases line up with TRBD2. The CDR3 has 19 residues. V lost 2 bases to trimming and J lost 2 bases; unmatched junction nucleotides: 13. Germline-derived CDR1 and CDR2 are MGHRA and YSYEKL. The CDR3 DNA follows: TGCGCCAGCAGCCAACTATACGCGGAGGGACTAGCCGCCTACAATGAGCAGTTCTTC. This encodes CASSQLYAEGLAAYNEQFF.

In its sample, this clone was seen once. J is TRBJ2-2 and V is TRBV7-8; 8 bases line up with TRBD2. CDR3 length equals 16 residues. V lost 5 bases to trimming and J lost 1 base; unmatched junction nucleotides: 6. Germline lookup yields CDR1 SGHVS and CDR2 FQNEAQ. The CDR3 coding sequence is TGTGCCAGCAGCACCACTAGCGGAAAGAACACCGGGGAGCTGTTTTTT. It yields the protein CASSTTSGKNTGELFF.

This clone is a singleton in its sample. This sequence joins TRBV11-3 and TRBJ1-1; 7 nucleotides align to TRBD1. Germline loops: CDR1 SGHNT, CDR2 YENEEA. J lost 1 base, V lost 4 bases, and 3 bases had no gene match. The CDR3 length is 14 residues. The DNA for the CDR3 is TGTGCCAGCAGCTGGGACAGTTCGAACACTGAAGCTTTCTTT. It yields the protein CASSWDSSNTEAFF.

This chain links TRBV2 with TRBJ1-2, with D possibly being TRBD1 (6 bases). The CDR3 contains 17 residues. Trimming cost V 2 bases and J 5 bases, with 21 bases left between them. The germline gives CDR1 SNHLY, CDR2 FYNNEI. The DNA for the CDR3 is TGTGCCAGCAGTGAAAGGAGGGGGGGGGATCATTGGTATGGCTACACCTTC. Translating gives CASSERRGGDHWYGYTF.

The rearrangement joins TRBV19 to TRBJ1-3; perhaps TRBD1 as D (5 bases). Per germline, CDR1 LNHDA and CDR2 SQIVND (reference sequence). Trimming left V 7 bases short and J 4 bases short, with 17 bases between. The CDR3 has 15 residues. Here the CDR3 reads CASTPRRGTGNTIYF. The CDR3 coding sequence is TGTGCCAGTACCCCCCGACGGGGGACCGGAAACACCATATATTTT.